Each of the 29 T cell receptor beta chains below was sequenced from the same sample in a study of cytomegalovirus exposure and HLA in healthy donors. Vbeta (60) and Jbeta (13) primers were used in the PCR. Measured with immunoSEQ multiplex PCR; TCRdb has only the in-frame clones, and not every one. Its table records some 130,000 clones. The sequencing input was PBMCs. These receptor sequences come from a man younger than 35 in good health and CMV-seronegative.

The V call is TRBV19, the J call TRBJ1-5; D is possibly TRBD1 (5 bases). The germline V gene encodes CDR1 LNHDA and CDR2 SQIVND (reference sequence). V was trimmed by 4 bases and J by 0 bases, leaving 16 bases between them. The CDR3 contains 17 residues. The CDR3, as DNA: TGTGCCAGTAGTAATTTCCAGGGCCACTATAGCAATCAGCCCCAGCATTTT. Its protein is CASSNFQGHYSNQPQHF.

Here the CDR3 DNA reads TGTGCCAGCAGCGTAGGCAGGGGAAGTAGAAATGAGCAGTTCTTC. This translates into CASSVGRGSRNEQFF. The rearrangement links TRBV9 to TRBJ2-1; D possibly corresponds to TRBD1 (6 bases). Germline V gene data show CDR1 as SGDLS and CDR2 as YYNGEE. The CDR3 runs to 15 residues. Trimming removed 0 bases at V and 7 bases at J, with 14 bases between. The whole variable domain, remainder taken from reference TRBV9 and TRBJ2-1, is DSGVTQTPKHLITATGQRVTLRCSPRSGDLSVYWYQQSLDQGLQFLIQYYNGEERAKGNILERFSAQQFPDLHSELNLSSLELGDSALYFCASSVGRGSRNEQFFGPGTRLTVL.

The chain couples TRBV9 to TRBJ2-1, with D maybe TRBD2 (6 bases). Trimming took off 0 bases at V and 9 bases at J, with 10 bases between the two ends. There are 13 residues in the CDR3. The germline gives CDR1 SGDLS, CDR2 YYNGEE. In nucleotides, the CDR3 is TGTGCCAGCAGCGTAGGCGGCGGGACTGAGCAGTTCTTC. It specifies CASSVGGGTEQFF.

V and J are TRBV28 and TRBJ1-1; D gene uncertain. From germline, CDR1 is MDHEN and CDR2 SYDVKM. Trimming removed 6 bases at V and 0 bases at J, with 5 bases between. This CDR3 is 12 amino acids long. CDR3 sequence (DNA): TGTGCCAGCAGAAATATGAACACTGAAGCTTTCTTT. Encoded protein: CASRNMNTEAFF.

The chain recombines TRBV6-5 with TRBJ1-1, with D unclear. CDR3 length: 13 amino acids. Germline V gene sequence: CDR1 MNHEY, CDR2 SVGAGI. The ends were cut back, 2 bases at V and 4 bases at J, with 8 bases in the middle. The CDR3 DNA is TGTGCCAGCAGTTACCAACAGAGCACTGAAGCTTTCTTT. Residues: CASSYQQSTEAFF.

Written as DNA, the CDR3 is TGTGCCAGCAGGGGACAGGGGTACGAGCAGTACTTC. Translation: CASRGQGYEQYF. The chain combines TRBV6-5 with TRBJ2-7; 10 positions match TRBD1. With 6 bases clipped from V and 4 bases from J, the junction kept 0 bases outside the gene matches. This CDR3 is 12 amino acids long. Germline V gene lookup returns CDR1 MNHEY and CDR2 SVGAGI.

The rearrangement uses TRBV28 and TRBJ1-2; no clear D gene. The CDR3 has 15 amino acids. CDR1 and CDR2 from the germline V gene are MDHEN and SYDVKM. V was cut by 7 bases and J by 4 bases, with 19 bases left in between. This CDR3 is CASTLVADRGYGYTF. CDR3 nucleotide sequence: TGTGCCAGCACTCTAGTTGCGGACCGGGGCTATGGCTACACCTTC.

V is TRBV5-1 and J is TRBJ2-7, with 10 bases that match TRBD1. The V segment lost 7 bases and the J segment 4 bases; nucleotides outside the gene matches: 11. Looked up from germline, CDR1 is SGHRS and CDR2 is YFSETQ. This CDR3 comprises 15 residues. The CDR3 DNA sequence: TGCGCCAGCCATAATGGTGGGACAGGGGCTTACGAGCAGTACTTC. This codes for CASHNGGTGAYEQYF.

CDR3 DNA sequence: TGTGCCAGCAGCTTCCCTAGCACAGATACGCAGTATTTT. Translated, it gives CASSFPSTDTQYF. V and J are TRBV7-2 and TRBJ2-3; D is ambiguous. V was clipped by 3 bases and J by 0 bases, with 4 bases between them. The germline V gene encodes CDR1 SGHTA and CDR2 FQGNSA. The length of the CDR3 is 13 residues. Variable domain in full (rest from reference TRBV7-2 and TRBJ2-3): GAGVSQSPSNKVTEKGKDVELRCDPISGHTALYWYRQSLGQGLEFLIYFQGNSAPDKSGLPSDRFSAERTGGSVSTLTIQRTQQEDSAVYLCASSFPSTDTQYFGPGTRLTVL.

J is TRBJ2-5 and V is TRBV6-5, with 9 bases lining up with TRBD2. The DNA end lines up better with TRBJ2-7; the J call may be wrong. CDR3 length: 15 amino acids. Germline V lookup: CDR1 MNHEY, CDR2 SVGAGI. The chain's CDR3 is CASSYVTSGTYEQYF. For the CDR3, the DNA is TGTGCCAGCAGTTACGTGACTAGCGGAACCTACGAGCAGTACTTC.

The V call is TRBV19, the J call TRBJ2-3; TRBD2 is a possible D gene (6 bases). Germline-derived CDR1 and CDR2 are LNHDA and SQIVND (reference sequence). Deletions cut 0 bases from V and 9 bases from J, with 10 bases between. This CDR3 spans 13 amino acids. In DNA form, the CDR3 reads TGTGCCAGTAGTATAGAGACGGGGGTAACGCAGTATTTT. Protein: CASSIETGVTQYF.

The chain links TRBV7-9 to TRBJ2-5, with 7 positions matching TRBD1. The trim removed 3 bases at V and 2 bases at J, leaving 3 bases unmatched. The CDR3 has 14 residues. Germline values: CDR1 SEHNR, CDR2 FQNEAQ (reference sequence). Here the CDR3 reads CASSLGTVQETQYF. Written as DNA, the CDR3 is TGTGCCAGCAGCTTGGGGACAGTACAAGAGACCCAGTACTTC.

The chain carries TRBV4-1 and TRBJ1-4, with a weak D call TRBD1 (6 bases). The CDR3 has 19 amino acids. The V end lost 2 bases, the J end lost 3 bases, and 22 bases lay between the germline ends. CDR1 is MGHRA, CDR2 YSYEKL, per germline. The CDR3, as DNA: TGCGCCAGCAGCCAACCCAGATTAACAGGGCTCGGTGCTAATGAAAAACTGTTTTTT. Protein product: CASSQPRLTGLGANEKLFF.

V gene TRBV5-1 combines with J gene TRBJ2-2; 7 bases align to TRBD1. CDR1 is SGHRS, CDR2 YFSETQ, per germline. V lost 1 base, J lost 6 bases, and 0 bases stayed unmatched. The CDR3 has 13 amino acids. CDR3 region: CASSLQGAGELFF. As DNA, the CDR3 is TGCGCCAGCAGCTTGCAGGGGGCCGGGGAGCTGTTTTTT.

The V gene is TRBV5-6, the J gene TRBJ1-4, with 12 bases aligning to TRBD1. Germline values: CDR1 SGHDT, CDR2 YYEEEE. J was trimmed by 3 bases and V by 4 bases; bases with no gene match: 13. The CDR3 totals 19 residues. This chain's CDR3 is CASSRLRDRGQRANEKLFF. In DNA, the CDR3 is TGTGCCAGCAGCCGGTTGCGGGACAGGGGGCAGAGGGCTAATGAAAAACTGTTTTTT.

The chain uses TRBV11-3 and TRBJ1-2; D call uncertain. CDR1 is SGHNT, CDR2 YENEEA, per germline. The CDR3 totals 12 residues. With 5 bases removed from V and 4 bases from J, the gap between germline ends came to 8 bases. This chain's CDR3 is CASSNSLYGYTF. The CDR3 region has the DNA TGTGCCAGCAGCAACAGCCTCTATGGCTACACCTTC.

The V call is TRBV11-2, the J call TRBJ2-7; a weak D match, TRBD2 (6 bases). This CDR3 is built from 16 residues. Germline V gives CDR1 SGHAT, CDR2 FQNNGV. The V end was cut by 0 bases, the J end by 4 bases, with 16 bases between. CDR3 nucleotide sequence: TGTGCCAGCAGCTTAGAGGGTGCGGGGATGGGATACGAGCAGTACTTC. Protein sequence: CASSLEGAGMGYEQYF.

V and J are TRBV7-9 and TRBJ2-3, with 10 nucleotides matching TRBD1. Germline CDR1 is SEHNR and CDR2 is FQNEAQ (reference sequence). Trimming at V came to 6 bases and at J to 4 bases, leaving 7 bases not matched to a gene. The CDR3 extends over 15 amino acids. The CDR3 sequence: CASRKTGGASDTQYF. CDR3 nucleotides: TGTGCCAGCAGAAAGACAGGGGGCGCATCAGATACGCAGTATTTT.

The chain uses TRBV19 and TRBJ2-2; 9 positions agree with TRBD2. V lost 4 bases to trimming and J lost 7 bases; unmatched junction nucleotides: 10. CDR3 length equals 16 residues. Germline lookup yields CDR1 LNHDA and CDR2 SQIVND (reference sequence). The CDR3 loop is CASSSASGVPHGELFF. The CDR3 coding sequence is TGTGCCAGTAGTAGCGCTAGCGGGGTACCCCACGGGGAGCTGTTTTTT.

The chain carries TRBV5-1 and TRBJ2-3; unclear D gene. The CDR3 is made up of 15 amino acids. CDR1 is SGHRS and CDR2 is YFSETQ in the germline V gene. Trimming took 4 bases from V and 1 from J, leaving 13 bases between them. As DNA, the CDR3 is TGCGCCAGCAGCGACAATCCCGGCCGCACAGATACGCAGTATTTT. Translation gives CASSDNPGRTDTQYF. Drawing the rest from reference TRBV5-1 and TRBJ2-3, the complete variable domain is KAGVTQTPRYLIKTRGQQVTLSCSPISGHRSVSWYQQTPGQGLQFLFEYFSETQRNKGNFPGRFSGRQFSNSRSEMNVSTLELGDSALYLCASSDNPGRTDTQYFGPGTRLTVL.

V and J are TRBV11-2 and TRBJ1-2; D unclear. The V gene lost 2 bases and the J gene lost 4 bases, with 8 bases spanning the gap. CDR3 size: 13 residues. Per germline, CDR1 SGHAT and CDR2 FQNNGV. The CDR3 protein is CASSLREAYGYTF. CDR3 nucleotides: TGTGCCAGCAGCTTACGGGAGGCCTATGGCTACACCTTC.

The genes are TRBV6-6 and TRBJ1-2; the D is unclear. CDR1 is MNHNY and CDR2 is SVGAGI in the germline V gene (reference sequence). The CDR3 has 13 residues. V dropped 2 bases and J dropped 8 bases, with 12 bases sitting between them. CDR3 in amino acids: CASSYEASKGYTF. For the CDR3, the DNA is TGTGCCAGCAGTTACGAGGCTTCAAAGGGCTACACCTTC.

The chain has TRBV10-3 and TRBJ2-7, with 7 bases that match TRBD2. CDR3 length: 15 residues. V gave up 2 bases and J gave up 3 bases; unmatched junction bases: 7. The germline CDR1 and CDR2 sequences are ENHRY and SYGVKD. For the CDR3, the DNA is TGTGCCATCAGTGAGGGGGCCGGGGAGGGCTACGAGCAGTACTTC. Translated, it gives CAISEGAGEGYEQYF.

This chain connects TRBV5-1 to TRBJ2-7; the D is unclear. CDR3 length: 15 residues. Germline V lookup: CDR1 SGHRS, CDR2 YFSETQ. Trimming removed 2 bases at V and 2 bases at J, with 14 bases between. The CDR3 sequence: CASSFSWSPAYEQYF. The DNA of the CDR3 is TGCGCCAGCAGCTTCTCGTGGAGCCCGGCCTACGAGCAGTACTTC.

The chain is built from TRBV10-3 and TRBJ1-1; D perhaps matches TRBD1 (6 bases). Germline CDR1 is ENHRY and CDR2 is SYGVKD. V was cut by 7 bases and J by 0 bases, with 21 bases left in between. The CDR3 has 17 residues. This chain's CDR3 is CAIKGVGGGLMNTEAFF. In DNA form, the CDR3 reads TGTGCCATCAAAGGGGTGGGCGGGGGCCTAATGAACACTGAAGCTTTCTTT.

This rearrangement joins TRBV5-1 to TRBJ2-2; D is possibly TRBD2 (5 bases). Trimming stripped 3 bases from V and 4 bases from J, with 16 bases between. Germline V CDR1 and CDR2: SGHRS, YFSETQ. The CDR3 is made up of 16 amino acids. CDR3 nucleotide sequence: TGCGCCAGCAGCTCAACAGCGGTGGTGGTCACCGGGGAGCTGTTTTTT. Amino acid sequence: CASSSTAVVVTGELFF.

The CDR3 DNA reads as TGTGCCAGCAGCCAAGAGGGGGCCGTGAACACTGAAGCTTTCTTT. Encoded protein: CASSQEGAVNTEAFF. The V and J genes are TRBV14 and TRBJ1-1; the D gene is possibly TRBD1 (6 bases). Germline lookup yields CDR1 SGHDN and CDR2 FVKESK. V lost 0 bases to trimming and J lost 0 bases, with 8 bases between them. This CDR3 region has 15 residues.

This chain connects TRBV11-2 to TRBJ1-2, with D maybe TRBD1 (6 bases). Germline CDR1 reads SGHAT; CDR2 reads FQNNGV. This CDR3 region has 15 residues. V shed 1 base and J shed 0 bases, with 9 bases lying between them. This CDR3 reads CASSLVRGANYGYTF. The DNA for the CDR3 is TGTGCCAGCAGCTTAGTCAGGGGAGCTAACTATGGCTACACCTTC.

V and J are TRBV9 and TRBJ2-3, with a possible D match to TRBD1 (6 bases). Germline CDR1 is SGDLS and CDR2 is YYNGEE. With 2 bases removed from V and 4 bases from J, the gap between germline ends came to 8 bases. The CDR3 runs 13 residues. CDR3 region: CASSVGGADTQYF. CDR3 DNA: TGTGCCAGCAGCGTTGGGGGCGCAGATACGCAGTATTTT.